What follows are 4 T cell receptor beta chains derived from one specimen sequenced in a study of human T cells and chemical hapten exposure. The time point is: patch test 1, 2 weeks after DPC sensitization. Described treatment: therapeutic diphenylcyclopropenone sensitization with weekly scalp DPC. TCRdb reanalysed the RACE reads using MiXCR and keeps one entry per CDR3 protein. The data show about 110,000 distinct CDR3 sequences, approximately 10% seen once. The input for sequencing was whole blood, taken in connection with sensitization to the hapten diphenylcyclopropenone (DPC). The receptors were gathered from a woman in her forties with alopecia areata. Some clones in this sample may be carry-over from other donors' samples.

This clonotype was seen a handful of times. For the CDR3, the DNA is TGTGCCAGCAGCTTACCGTTAGCGGGGGCTACGCAGTATTTT. This codes for CASSLPLAGATQYF. J is TRBJ2-3 and V is TRBV7-2; 9 bases fit TRBD2. V was pared by 2 bases and J by 8 bases, with 5 bases of the junction left unmatched. Germline loops: CDR1 SGHTA, CDR2 FQGNSA. This CDR3 is built from 14 residues.

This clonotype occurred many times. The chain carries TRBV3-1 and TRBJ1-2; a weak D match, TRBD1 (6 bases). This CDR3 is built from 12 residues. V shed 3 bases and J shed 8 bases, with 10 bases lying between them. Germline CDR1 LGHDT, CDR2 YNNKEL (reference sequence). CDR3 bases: TGTGCCAGCAGCCAGGACAGCGCGGGCTACACCTTC. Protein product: CASSQDSAGYTF.

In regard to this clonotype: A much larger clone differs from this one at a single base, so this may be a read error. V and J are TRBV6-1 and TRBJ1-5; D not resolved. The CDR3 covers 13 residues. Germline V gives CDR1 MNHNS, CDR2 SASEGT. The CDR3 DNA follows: TGTACCAGCAGTGACCATACAGATCAGCCCCAGCATTTT. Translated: CTSSDHTDQPQHF.

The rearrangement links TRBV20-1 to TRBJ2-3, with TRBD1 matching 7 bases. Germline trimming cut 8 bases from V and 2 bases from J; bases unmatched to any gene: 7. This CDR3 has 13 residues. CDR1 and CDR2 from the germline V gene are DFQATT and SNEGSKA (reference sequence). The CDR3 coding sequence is TGCAGTTACCGGGACAGACCCACAGATACGCAGTATTTT. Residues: CSYRDRPTDTQYF.